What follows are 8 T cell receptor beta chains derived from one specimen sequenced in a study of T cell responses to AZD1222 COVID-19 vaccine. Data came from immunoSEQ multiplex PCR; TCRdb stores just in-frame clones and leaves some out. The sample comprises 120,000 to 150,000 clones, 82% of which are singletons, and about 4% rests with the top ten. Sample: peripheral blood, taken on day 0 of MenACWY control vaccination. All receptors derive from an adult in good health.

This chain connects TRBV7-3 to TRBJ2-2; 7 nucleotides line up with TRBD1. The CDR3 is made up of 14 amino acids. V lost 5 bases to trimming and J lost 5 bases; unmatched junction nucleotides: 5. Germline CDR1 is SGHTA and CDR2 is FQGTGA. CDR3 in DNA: TGTGCCAGCAGCCCAGGGGGTTGGACCGGGGAGCTGTTTTTT. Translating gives CASSPGGWTGELFF.

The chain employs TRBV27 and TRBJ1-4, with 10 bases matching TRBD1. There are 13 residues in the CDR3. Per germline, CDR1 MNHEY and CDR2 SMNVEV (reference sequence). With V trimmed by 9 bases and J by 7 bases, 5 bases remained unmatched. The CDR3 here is CASAGTGAEKLFF. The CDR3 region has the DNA TGTGCCAGTGCCGGGACAGGGGCTGAAAAACTGTTTTTT.

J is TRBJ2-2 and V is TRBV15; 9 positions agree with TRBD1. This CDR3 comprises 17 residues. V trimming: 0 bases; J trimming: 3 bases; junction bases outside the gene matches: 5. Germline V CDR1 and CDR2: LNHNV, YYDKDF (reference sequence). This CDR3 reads CATSRDRRTGDTGELFF. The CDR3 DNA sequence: TGTGCCACCAGCAGAGATCGCCGGACAGGGGACACCGGGGAGCTGTTTTTT.

The chain's CDR3 is CASTQGLLYGYTF. In DNA form, the CDR3 reads TGTGCCAGTACCCAAGGGCTCCTTTATGGCTACACCTTC. The chain carries TRBV19 and TRBJ1-2; D is unclear. The CDR3 length is 13 residues. Trimming took off 7 bases at V and 5 bases at J, with 14 bases between the two ends. CDR1 is LNHDA and CDR2 is SQIVND in the germline V gene (reference sequence).

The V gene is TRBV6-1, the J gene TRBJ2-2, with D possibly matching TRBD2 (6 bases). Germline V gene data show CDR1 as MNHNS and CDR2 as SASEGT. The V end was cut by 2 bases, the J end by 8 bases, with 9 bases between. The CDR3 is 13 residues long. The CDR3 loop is CASSESGTGELFF. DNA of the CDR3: TGTGCCAGCAGTGAATCGGGGACTGGGGAGCTGTTTTTT.

The CDR3 loop is CASSPGPGLFF. The CDR3 region has the DNA TGTGCCAGCAGCCCGGGACCTGGACTGTTTTTT. This chain joins TRBV7-9 and TRBJ1-4, with D perhaps matching TRBD1 (5 bases). CDR1 is SEHNR and CDR2 is FQNEAQ in the germline V gene (reference sequence). The V end was cut by 5 bases, the J end by 13 bases, with 11 bases between. The CDR3 covers 11 residues.

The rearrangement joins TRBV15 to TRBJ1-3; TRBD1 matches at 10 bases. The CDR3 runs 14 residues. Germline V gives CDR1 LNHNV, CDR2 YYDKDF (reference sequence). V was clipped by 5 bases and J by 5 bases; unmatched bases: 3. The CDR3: CATSRDRGRNTIYF. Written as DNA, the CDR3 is TGTGCCACCAGCCGGGACAGGGGCAGAAACACCATATATTTT.

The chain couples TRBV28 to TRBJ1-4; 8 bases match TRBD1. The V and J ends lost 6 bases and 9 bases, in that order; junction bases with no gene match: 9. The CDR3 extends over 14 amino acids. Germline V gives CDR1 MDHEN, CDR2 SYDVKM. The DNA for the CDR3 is TGTGCCAGCAGCCCCGACTGGACAGGGAAAAAACTGTTTTTT. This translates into CASSPDWTGKKLFF.